This T cell receptor beta chain was retrieved from a study of T-cell memory formation after mild COVID-19. A few counts support this clonotype. TCRdb re-analysed the 5' RACE reads in MiXCR, keeping a single row per CDR3 protein. Seen here are around 440,000 distinct CDR3 sequences, approximately 18% observed once, and the top ten hold more than 9%. The CDR3 runs to 15 residues. Trimming removed 3 bases from V and 0 bases from J, with 11 bases in between. Per germline, CDR1 LNHNV and CDR2 YYDKDF (reference sequence). The specimen was PBMCs or a T cell subset sorted from them (not recorded which). The chain combines TRBV15 with TRBJ1-1; D unclear. This TCR came from an adult woman who had mild COVID-19 (a few samples of this study predate the infection). Cell type and time point are not known. The CDR3 coding sequence is TGTGCCACCAGCAGCCCAGGCGAAGTGAACACTGAAGCTTTCTTT. This encodes CATSSPGEVNTEAFF. The whole variable domain, remainder taken from reference TRBV15 and TRBJ1-1, is DAMVIQNPRYQVTQFGKPVTLSCSQTLNHNVMYWYQQKSSQAPKLLFHYYDKDFNNEADTPDNFQSRRPNTSFCFLDIRSPGLGDTAMYLCATSSPGEVNTEAFFGQGTRLTVV.